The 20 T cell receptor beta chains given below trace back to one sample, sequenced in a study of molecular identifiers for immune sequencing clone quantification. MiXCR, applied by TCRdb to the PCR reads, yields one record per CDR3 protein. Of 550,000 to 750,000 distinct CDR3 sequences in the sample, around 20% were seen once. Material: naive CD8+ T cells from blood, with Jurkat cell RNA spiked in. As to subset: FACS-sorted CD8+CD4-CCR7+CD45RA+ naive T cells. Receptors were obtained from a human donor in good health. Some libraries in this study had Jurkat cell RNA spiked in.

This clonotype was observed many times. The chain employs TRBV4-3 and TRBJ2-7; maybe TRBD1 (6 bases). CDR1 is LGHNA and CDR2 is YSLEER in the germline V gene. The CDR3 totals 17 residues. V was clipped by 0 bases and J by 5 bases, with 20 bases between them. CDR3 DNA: TGCGCCAGCAGCCAAGATTCCCCCAGGGGAGCCGAAGACGAGCAGTACTTC. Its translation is CASSQDSPRGAEDEQYF.

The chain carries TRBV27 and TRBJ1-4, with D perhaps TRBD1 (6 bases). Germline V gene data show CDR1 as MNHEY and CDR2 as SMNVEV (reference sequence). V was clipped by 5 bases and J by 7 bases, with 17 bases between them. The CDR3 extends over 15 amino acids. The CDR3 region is CASSPNRADGEKLFF. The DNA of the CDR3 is TGTGCCAGCAGTCCAAACAGGGCTGACGGTGAAAAACTGTTTTTT.

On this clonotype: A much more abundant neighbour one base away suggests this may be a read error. CDR3 region: CASGWGENTQYF. Here the CDR3 DNA reads TGTGCCAGCGGCTGGGGCGAGAATACGCAGTATTTT. The J gene is TRBJ2-3, the V gene TRBV7-9; possibly TRBD1 for D (5 bases). This CDR3 comprises 12 residues. The V gene's germline CDR1 is SEHNR and CDR2 FQNEAQ (reference sequence). The V gene lost 8 bases and the J gene lost 7 bases, with 13 bases spanning the gap.

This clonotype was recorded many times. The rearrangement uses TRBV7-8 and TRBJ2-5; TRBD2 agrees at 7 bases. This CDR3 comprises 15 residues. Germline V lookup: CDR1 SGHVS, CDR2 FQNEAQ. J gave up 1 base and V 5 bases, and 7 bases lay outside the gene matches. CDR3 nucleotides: TGTGCCAGCAGCCTCCCGCGGGGGATCCAAGAGACCCAGTACTTC. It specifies CASSLPRGIQETQYF.

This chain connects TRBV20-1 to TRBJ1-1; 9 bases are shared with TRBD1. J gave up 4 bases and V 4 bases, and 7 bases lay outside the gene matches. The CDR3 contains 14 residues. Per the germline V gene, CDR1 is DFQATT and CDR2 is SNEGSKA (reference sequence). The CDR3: CSATNRGLSTEAFF. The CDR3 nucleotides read TGCAGTGCTACCAACAGGGGGCTGAGCACTGAAGCTTTCTTT.

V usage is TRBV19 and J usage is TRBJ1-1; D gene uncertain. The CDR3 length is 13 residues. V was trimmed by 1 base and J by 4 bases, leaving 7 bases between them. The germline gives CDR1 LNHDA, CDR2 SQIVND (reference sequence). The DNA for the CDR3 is TGTGCCAGTAGTATAGGGCAGATCACTGAAGCTTTCTTT. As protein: CASSIGQITEAFF.

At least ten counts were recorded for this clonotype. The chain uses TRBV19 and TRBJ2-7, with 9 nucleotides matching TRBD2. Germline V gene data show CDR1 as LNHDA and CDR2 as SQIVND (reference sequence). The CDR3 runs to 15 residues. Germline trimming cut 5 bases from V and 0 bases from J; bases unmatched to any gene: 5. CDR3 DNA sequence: TGTGCCAGTAGTCTAACTAGCGGGTACTCCTACGAGCAGTACTTC. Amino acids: CASSLTSGYSYEQYF.

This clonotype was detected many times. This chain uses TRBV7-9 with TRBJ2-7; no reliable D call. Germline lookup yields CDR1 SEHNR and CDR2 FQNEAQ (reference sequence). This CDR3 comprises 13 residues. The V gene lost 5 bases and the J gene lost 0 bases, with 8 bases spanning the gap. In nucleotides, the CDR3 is TGTGCCAGCAGCCCTTGGAGCTCCTACGAGCAGTACTTC. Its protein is CASSPWSSYEQYF.

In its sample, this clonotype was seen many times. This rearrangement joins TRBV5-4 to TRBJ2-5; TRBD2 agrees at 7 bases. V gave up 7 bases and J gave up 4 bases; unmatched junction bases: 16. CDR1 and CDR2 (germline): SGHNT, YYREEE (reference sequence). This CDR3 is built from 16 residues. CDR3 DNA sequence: TGTGCCAGCTCTAGTATTGGACTAGAATTCGTAGAGACCCAGTACTTC. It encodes CASSSIGLEFVETQYF.

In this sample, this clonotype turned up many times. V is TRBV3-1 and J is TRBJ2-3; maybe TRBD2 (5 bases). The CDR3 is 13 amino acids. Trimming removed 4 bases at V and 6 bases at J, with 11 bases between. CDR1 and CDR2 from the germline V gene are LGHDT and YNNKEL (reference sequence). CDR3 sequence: CASSRIGGDTQYF. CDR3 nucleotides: TGTGCCAGCAGCCGAATTGGCGGGGATACGCAGTATTTT.

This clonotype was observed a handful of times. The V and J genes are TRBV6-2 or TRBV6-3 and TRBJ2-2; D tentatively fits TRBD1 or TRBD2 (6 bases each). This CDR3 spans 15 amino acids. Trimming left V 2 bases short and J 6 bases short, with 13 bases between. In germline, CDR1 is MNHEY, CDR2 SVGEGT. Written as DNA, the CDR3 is TGTGCCAGCAGTTACGCGAACAGGGAGGCCGGGGAGCTGTTTTTT. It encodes CASSYANREAGELFF.

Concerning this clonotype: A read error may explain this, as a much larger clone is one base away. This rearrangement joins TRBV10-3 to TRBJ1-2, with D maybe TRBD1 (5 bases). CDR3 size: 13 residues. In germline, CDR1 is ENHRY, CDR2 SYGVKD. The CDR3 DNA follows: TGTGCCATCACCCGGGACGGTAACTATGGCTGCACCTTC. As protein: CAITRDGNYGCTF.

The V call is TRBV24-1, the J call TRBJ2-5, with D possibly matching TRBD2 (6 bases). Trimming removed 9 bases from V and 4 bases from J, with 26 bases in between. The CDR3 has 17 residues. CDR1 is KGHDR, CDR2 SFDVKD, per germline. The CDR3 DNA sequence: TGTGCCACCGTTTTTCCCCCTCGCGGGATTTTTGGAGAGACCCAGTACTTC. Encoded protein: CATVFPPRGIFGETQYF.

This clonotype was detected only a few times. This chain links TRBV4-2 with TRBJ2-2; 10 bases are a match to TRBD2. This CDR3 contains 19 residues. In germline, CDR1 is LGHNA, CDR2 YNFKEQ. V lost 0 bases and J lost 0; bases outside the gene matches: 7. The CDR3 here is CASSQDPPSGGTNTGELFF. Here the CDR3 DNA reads TGTGCCAGCAGCCAAGATCCTCCTAGCGGGGGCACGAACACCGGGGAGCTGTTTTTT.

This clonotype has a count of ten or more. The CDR3 DNA follows: TGTGCCAGCAGCTTGATTATTAGCGGCGCCAGCACAGATACGCAGTATTTT. This codes for CASSLIISGASTDTQYF. The V gene is TRBV11-2, the J gene TRBJ2-3; tentatively, D is TRBD2 (6 bases). The CDR3 spans 17 residues. V was trimmed by 3 bases and J by 0 bases, leaving 16 bases between them. Germline values: CDR1 SGHAT, CDR2 FQNNGV.

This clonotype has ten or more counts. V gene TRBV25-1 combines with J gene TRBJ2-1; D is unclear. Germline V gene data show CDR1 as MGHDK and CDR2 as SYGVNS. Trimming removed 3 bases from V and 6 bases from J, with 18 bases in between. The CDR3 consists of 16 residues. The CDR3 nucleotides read TGTGCCAGCAGTGAGGGCCTGATGGGTAAATCCAATGAGCAGTTCTTC. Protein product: CASSEGLMGKSNEQFF.

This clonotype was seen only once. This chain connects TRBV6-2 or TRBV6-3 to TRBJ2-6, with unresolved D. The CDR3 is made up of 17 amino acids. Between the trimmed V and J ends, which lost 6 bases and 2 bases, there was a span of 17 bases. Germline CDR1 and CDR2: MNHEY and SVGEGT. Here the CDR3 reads CASSFKEVWAGANVLTF. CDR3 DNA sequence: TGTGCCAGCAGCTTTAAAGAGGTTTGGGCTGGGGCCAACGTCCTGACTTTC.

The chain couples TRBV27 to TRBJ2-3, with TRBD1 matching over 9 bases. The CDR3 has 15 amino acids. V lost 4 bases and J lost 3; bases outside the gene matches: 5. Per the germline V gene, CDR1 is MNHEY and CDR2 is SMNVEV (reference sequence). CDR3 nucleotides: TGTGCCAGCAGTTCCCGGGACAGGGTAACAGATACGCAGTATTTT. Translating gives CASSSRDRVTDTQYF.

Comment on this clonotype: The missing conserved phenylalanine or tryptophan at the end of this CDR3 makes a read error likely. As DNA, the CDR3 is TGTGCCAGCAGCGAAACCCCGTTCGATGAGCAGTTCCTC. Translation: CASSETPFDEQFL. The J gene is TRBJ2-1, the V gene TRBV7-3; D is unclear. Germline values: CDR1 SGHTA, CDR2 FQGTGA. This CDR3 spans 13 amino acids. Trimming left V 5 bases short and J 8 bases short, with 13 bases between.

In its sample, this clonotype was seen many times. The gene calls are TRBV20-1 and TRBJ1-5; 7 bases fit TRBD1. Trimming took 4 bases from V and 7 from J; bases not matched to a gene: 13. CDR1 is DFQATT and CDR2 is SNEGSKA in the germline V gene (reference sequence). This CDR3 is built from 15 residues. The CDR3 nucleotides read TGCAGTGCTATTGAACCGGGACAGCGAGGACAGCCCCAGCATTTT. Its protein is CSAIEPGQRGQPQHF.